Listed here are 15 T cell receptor beta chains from one sample, sequenced in a study of blood T cell repertoires in COVID-19. Assay: immunoSEQ multiplex PCR; the TCRdb copy retains only in-frame clones and omits some. The repertoire holds roughly 240,000 clones, with 75% to 85% as singletons. Sequencing was carried out using peripheral blood. The source of these receptors is a middle-aged man who had recovered from COVID-19.

The V gene is TRBV9, the J gene TRBJ1-2; 9 positions match TRBD1. The CDR3 covers 14 residues. Germline V gene data show CDR1 as SGDLS and CDR2 as YYNGEE. The V and J ends lost 1 base and 8 bases, in that order; junction bases with no gene match: 6. The CDR3 reads CASSVTGGAWGYTF. As DNA, the CDR3 is TGTGCCAGCAGCGTAACAGGGGGCGCTTGGGGCTACACCTTC.

This rearrangement joins TRBV20-1 to TRBJ2-1, with 9 bases aligning to TRBD2. The CDR3 covers 15 residues. The V segment lost 3 bases and the J segment 2 bases; nucleotides outside the gene matches: 5. Germline V lookup: CDR1 DFQATT, CDR2 SNEGSKA (reference sequence). The CDR3 region is CSASAAGGTYNEQFF. The CDR3 DNA follows: TGCAGTGCTAGTGCAGCGGGAGGTACCTACAATGAGCAGTTCTTC.

The rearrangement links TRBV4-3 to TRBJ1-1; D remains ambiguous. CDR1 and CDR2 (germline): LGHNA, YSLEER. The CDR3 has 16 amino acids. V was cut by 4 bases and J by 1 base, with 16 bases left in between. This chain's CDR3 is CASSLRGTPWNTEAFF. In DNA form, the CDR3 reads TGCGCCAGCAGCCTTCGCGGAACCCCCTGGAACACTGAAGCTTTCTTT.

The genes are TRBV27 and TRBJ2-6; D is ambiguous. Germline loops: CDR1 MNHEY, CDR2 SMNVEV (reference sequence). V was trimmed by 5 bases and J by 0 bases, leaving 8 bases between them. The CDR3 is 15 amino acids. CDR3 loop: CASSPQSSGANVLTF. CDR3 bases: TGTGCCAGCAGTCCCCAGTCCTCTGGGGCCAACGTCCTGACTTTC.

V gene TRBV3-1 (or the pseudogene TRBV3-2) combines with J gene TRBJ2-7; the match to TRBD1 covers 9 bases. Germline V gene lookup returns CDR1 LGHDT and CDR2 YNNKEL (reference sequence). This CDR3 has 16 amino acids. J lost 3 bases, V lost 1 base, and 7 bases had no gene match. This chain's CDR3 is CASSQAPGQGYYEQYF. In nucleotides, the CDR3 is TGTGCCAGCAGCCAAGCTCCGGGACAGGGTTACTACGAGCAGTACTTC.

CDR3 sequence (DNA): TGTGCCAGCAGCTTGGAGGGAGGGGAGATCAATGAGCAGTTCTTC. Translation gives CASSLEGGEINEQFF. J is TRBJ2-1 and V is TRBV11-3; TRBD2 agrees at 7 bases. J gave up 6 bases and V 3 bases, and 8 bases lay outside the gene matches. The V gene's germline CDR1 is SGHNT and CDR2 YENEEA. The CDR3 covers 15 residues.

In DNA form, the CDR3 reads TGTGCCAGTAGTATGAAGGGGGGGCTCGAGCAGTACTTC. Amino acid sequence: CASSMKGGLEQYF. This rearrangement joins TRBV19 to TRBJ2-7, with a possible D match to TRBD2 (7 bases). V lost 3 bases and J lost 6, with 12 bases in between. This CDR3 has 13 amino acids. Germline V gene sequence: CDR1 LNHDA, CDR2 SQIVND (reference sequence).

This clone has a single count. The V call is TRBV5-6, the J call TRBJ2-3; 10 bases match TRBD2. V shed 3 bases, J shed 1 base, and the junction held 5 bases outside the gene matches. The CDR3 spans 16 residues. The V gene's germline CDR1 is SGHDT and CDR2 YYEEEE. CDR3 nucleotides: TGTGCCAGCAGCTACAGCGGGGGGGGTGGCACAGATACGCAGTATTTT. Encoded protein: CASSYSGGGGTDTQYF. The full variable domain, with the rest looked up from reference TRBV5-6 and TRBJ2-3, is DAGVTQSPTHLIKTRGQQVTLRCSPKSGHDTVSWYQQALGQGPQFIFQYYEEEERQRGNFPDRFSGHQFPNYSSELNVNALLLGDSALYLCASSYSGGGGTDTQYFGPGTRLTVL.

This clone was counted between two and nine times. The chain joins TRBV7-9 to TRBJ1-1; maybe TRBD1 (6 bases). From germline, CDR1 is SEHNR and CDR2 FQNEAQ (reference sequence). The CDR3 has 15 amino acids. V shed 1 base and J shed 4 bases, with 13 bases lying between them. CDR3 sequence: CASSLVRGAGTEAFF. The DNA for the CDR3 is TGTGCCAGCAGCTTAGTTCGGGGGGCCGGCACTGAAGCTTTCTTT.

This chain links TRBV5-1 with TRBJ1-2; 12 bases align to TRBD1. Germline CDR1 and CDR2: SGHRS and YFSETQ. This CDR3 has 14 amino acids. J gave up 8 bases and V 5 bases, and 7 bases lay outside the gene matches. CDR3 DNA: TGCGCCAGCAGGCCGGGACAGGGGGCAGGAGGCTACACCTTC. It yields the protein CASRPGQGAGGYTF.

The V gene is TRBV24-1, the J gene TRBJ2-1, with unresolved D. The V gene's germline CDR1 is KGHDR and CDR2 SFDVKD. With 7 bases removed from V and 5 bases from J, the gap between germline ends came to 8 bases. The length of the CDR3 is 12 residues. The CDR3 spells CATRGDHNEQFF. The CDR3 nucleotides are TGTGCCACCAGAGGAGATCACAATGAGCAGTTCTTC.

The V gene is TRBV9, the J gene TRBJ2-3, with D perhaps matching TRBD2 (5 bases). Germline CDR1 and CDR2: SGDLS and YYNGEE. With 3 bases removed from V and 5 bases from J, the gap between germline ends came to 13 bases. CDR3 length: 14 amino acids. The CDR3: CASSDDGVGDTQYF. The CDR3 DNA is TGTGCCAGCAGCGACGACGGGGTTGGAGATACGCAGTATTTT.

The J gene is TRBJ1-1, the V gene TRBV6-5, with TRBD1 as a possible D gene (6 bases). Germline-derived CDR1 and CDR2 are MNHEY and SVGAGI. The V gene lost 0 bases and the J gene lost 1 base, with 12 bases spanning the gap. The CDR3 is 16 amino acids. The CDR3 sequence is CASSYSMVQGNTEAFF. The CDR3 DNA reads TGTGCCAGCAGTTACTCGATGGTACAGGGGAACACTGAAGCTTTCTTT.

The rearrangement joins TRBV18 to TRBJ2-2; possible D gene TRBD2, 5 bases. V lost 3 bases and J 7 bases, leaving 9 bases between the germline ends. CDR3 length: 13 amino acids. CDR1 is KGHSH and CDR2 is LQKENI in the germline V gene. The CDR3: CASSPTGVGELFF. The CDR3 DNA reads TGTGCCAGCTCACCCACCGGGGTCGGGGAGCTGTTTTTT.

On this clone: Different DNA sequences within this sample yield the same CDR3. The chain has TRBV2 and TRBJ1-1, with no clear D. The CDR3 covers 11 residues. The germline V gene has CDR1 SNHLY and CDR2 FYNNEI. V was trimmed by 5 bases and J by 10 bases, leaving 11 bases between them. CDR3 residues: CASSPNSGAFF. CDR3 DNA sequence: TGTGCCAGCAGTCCAAATTCGGGAGCTTTCTTT.